This record concerns one TCR beta chain sequence. Its antigen is currently unknown. The trim removed 7 bases at V and 5 bases at J, leaving 16 bases unmatched. The CDR3 extends over 16 amino acids. Germline loops: CDR1 WNHNN, CDR2 SYGVQD (reference sequence). Investigators separated out CD4+ T cells once about eleven days of culture had passed. Everyone in the study got two shots of either the BNT162b2 or mRNA-1273 vaccine. Sequenced by immunoSEQ multiplex PCR; TCRdb stores in-frame clones only, minus some. The sample has 43,000 or so clones; 55% to 75% are singletons. The data are from a study of vaccination effects on CD4 cells after COVID-19.

Sequences were derived from CD4+ T cells from PBMCs cultured without peptide, sampled after COVID-19 vaccination. This TCR was sampled from a human donor who received a COVID-19 vaccine. The rearrangement joins TRBV10-1 to TRBJ2-7, with 8 bases lining up with TRBD1. The CDR3 loop reads CASTGGLLTGEDEQYF. The CDR3 coding sequence is TGCGCCAGCACTGGGGGTCTACTGACAGGGGAGGACGAGCAGTACTTC.